This is a list of T cell receptor beta chains from one sample in a study of cytomegalovirus exposure and HLA in healthy donors. Some clones are missing from TCRdb's copy, which holds only in-frame ones; the method was immunoSEQ multiplex PCR. This table has roughly 81,000 clones, 77% appearing once. The material sequenced was PBMCs. The receptors shown here come from a boy between 10 and 17 years old in good health and CMV-seronegative. Both conserved end residues are part of each CDR3. The D gene is left open where the match is weak. Size is stated for part of the rows, as once, few or many counts, or as a class when the clone is expanded.

>TRBV27|TRBJ2-2|12|.|.
CASGWGDGELFF
TGTGCCAGCGGCTGGGGGGACGGGGAGCTGTTTTTT
>TRBV28|TRBJ1-2|14|.|TRBD1
CASSVRDRDYGYTF
TGTGCCAGCAGTGTCCGGGACAGGGACTATGGCTACACCTTC
>TRBV7-9|TRBJ2-5|13|.|.
CASSPRQRETQYF
TGTGCCAGCAGCCCCCGACAGAGGGAGACCCAGTACTTC
>TRBV13|TRBJ1-1|11|.|TRBD1
CASSLDREAFF
TGTGCCAGCAGCTTGGACAGGGAAGCTTTCTTT
>TRBV9|TRBJ2-2|14|.|.
CASSALGRTGELFF
TGTGCCAGCAGCGCGTTAGGGAGGACCGGGGAGCTGTTTTTT
>TRBV18|TRBJ1-5|14|.|.
CASSPTGKNQPQHF
TGTGCCAGCTCACCTACAGGGAAGAATCAGCCCCAGCATTTT
>TRBV6-5|TRBJ1-1|12|.|.
CASRLPGGEAFF
TGTGCCAGCAGGTTACCGGGGGGTGAAGCTTTCTTT
>TRBV28|TRBJ2-7|14|.|.
CASPGANSSYEQYF
TGTGCCAGCCCAGGGGCTAATAGCTCCTACGAGCAGTACTTC
>TRBV28|TRBJ2-7|12|.|TRBD1
CASRLDRGEQYF
TGTGCCAGCAGACTGGACAGGGGCGAGCAGTACTTC
>TRBV25-1|TRBJ1-2|13|once|TRBD1
CASSLQGAFGYTF
TGTGCCAGCAGTCTACAGGGGGCATTTGGCTACACCTTC
>TRBV27|TRBJ2-7|13|.|.
CASSGGPTYEQYF
TGTGCCAGCAGTGGAGGGCCCACCTACGAGCAGTACTTC
>TRBV29-1|TRBJ2-7|11|.|.
CSVEANYEQYF
TGCAGCGTTGAGGCAAACTACGAGCAGTACTTC
>TRBV4-3|TRBJ2-3|17|.|TRBD2
CASSQDRTSGGRDTQYF
TGCGCCAGCAGCCAAGATAGGACTAGCGGGGGGAGGGATACGCAGTATTTT
>TRBV5-1|TRBJ1-1|14|.|TRBD1
CASSPGTGNTEAFF
TGCGCCAGCAGCCCGGGGACAGGGAACACTGAAGCTTTCTTT
>TRBV6-1|TRBJ2-7|12|.|.
CASRQLTYEQYF
TGTGCCAGCAGGCAGCTGACATACGAGCAGTACTTC
>TRBV2|TRBJ2-1|12|.|.
CASSGSLNEQFF
TGTGCCAGCAGTGGGAGCCTTAATGAGCAGTTCTTC
>TRBV6-5|TRBJ2-3|13|.|.
CASSFQGPGTQYF
TGTGCCAGCAGCTTCCAGGGGCCGGGTACGCAGTATTTT
>TRBV7-3|TRBJ2-5|15|.|TRBD1
CASSPAGTAQETQYF
TGTGCCAGCAGCCCCGCCGGGACAGCTCAAGAGACCCAGTACTTC
>TRBV7-2|TRBJ2-1|12|.|TRBD1
CASSLAGQRKFF
TGTGCCAGCAGCTTAGCGGGACAGCGAAAGTTCTTC
>TRBV27|TRBJ2-7|19|.|.
CASSLSDPSGSGFIYEQYF
TGTGCCAGCAGTTTATCCGACCCCTCGGGTAGCGGCTTCATCTACGAGCAGTACTTC
>TRBV9|TRBJ1-2|11|.|.
CASSRQFGYTF
TGTGCCAGCAGCCGACAGTTCGGCTACACCTTC
>TRBV4-3|TRBJ2-2|14|.|.
CASTWDMNTGELFF
TGCGCCAGCACCTGGGACATGAACACCGGGGAGCTGTTTTTT
>TRBV28|TRBJ2-7|13|few|TRBD1
CASRPTGPYEQYF
TGTGCCAGCAGACCGACAGGGCCCTACGAGCAGTACTTC
>TRBV16|TRBJ1-4|18|.|.
CASSQGWGTHRGEEKLFF
TGTGCCAGCAGCCAAGGATGGGGGACACATCGTGGGGAGGAAAAACTGTTTTTT
>TRBV27|TRBJ2-7|15|few|TRBD1
CASSFLGTDSYEQYF
TGTGCCAGCAGTTTTCTGGGGACAGACTCCTACGAGCAGTACTTC
>TRBV4-3|TRBJ2-7|15|once|TRBD2
CASTQGLGGTYEQYF
TGCGCCAGCACCCAAGGGTTGGGAGGGACCTACGAGCAGTACTTC
>TRBV28|TRBJ2-4|15|.|.
CASTPTFLAKNIQYF
TGTGCCAGCACGCCCACTTTCCTAGCCAAAAACATTCAGTACTTC
>TRBV14|TRBJ2-5|15|.|TRBD2
CASSQVTGGRETQYF
TGTGCCAGCAGCCAAGTAACGGGAGGTAGAGAGACCCAGTACTTC
>TRBV7-9|TRBJ1-1|13|.|.
CASSPPRRTEAFF
TGTGCCAGCAGCCCACCTCGGAGGACTGAAGCTTTCTTT
>TRBV28|TRBJ2-7|15|.|TRBD2
CASSPRLAGLYEQYF
TGTGCCAGCAGCCCCCGACTAGCGGGACTGTACGAGCAGTACTTC
>TRBV4-1|TRBJ2-7|16|.|TRBD2
CASSQDQASGRHEQYF
TGCGCCAGCAGCCAAGATCAGGCTAGCGGGAGACACGAGCAGTACTTC
>TRBV2|TRBJ1-3|12|.|.
CASTPFGNTIYF
TGTGCCAGCACCCCTTTTGGAAACACCATATATTTT
>TRBV9|TRBJ2-1|15|few|TRBD2
CASSPSSGRINEQFF
TGTGCCAGCAGCCCAAGTAGCGGGAGAATCAATGAGCAGTTCTTC
>TRBV6-5|TRBJ1-3|12|.|.
CATVSSGNTIYF
TGTGCCACCGTCAGCTCTGGAAACACCATATATTTT
>TRBV5-4|TRBJ2-1|18|.|TRBD2
CASSRGASGGSSYNEQFF
TGTGCCAGCAGCCGAGGGGCTAGCGGGGGGAGCTCCTACAATGAGCAGTTCTTC
>TRBV7-8|TRBJ1-3|15|.|.
CASSLARQSGNTIYF
TGTGCCAGCAGCTTAGCGAGACAGTCTGGAAACACCATATATTTT
>TRBV27|TRBJ1-5|14|.|.
CASSFGSPISPQHF
TGTGCCAGCAGTTTCGGGTCCCCCATCAGCCCCCAGCATTTT
>TRBV29-1|TRBJ1-4|14|.|.
CSVETTRSTEKLFF
TGCAGCGTTGAAACAACACGGAGTACTGAAAAACTGTTTTTT
>TRBV2|TRBJ2-1|11|.|.
CASSADNEQFF
TGTGCCAGCAGTGCAGACAATGAGCAGTTCTTC
>TRBV7-6|TRBJ1-4|16|once|.
CASSMGLGPANEKLFF
TGTGCCAGCTCCATGGGGCTGGGGCCCGCCAATGAAAAACTGTTTTTT
>TRBV4-1|TRBJ2-1|15|.|.
CASSPWTHNGAEQFF
TGCGCCAGCAGCCCTTGGACCCATAATGGGGCTGAGCAGTTCTTC
>TRBV6-5|TRBJ2-1|14|few|TRBD1
CASTGDRGYNEQFF
TGTGCCAGCACCGGGGACAGGGGATACAATGAGCAGTTCTTC
>TRBV2|TRBJ1-5|16|.|.
CASSDLRLYSNQPQHF
TGTGCCAGCAGTGACCTGAGGTTGTATAGCAATCAGCCCCAGCATTTT
>TRBV30|TRBJ1-5|14|.|.
CAWSPGVGIQPQHF
TGTGCCTGGAGCCCGGGGGTAGGTATTCAGCCCCAGCATTTT
>TRBV6-5|TRBJ1-1|14|.|.
CASNAPGLDTEAFF
TGTGCCAGCAACGCTCCGGGACTGGACACTGAAGCTTTCTTT
>TRBV25-1|TRBJ2-7|11|.|.
CASSAVNEQYF
TGTGCCAGCAGTGCGGTCAACGAGCAGTACTTC
>TRBV13|TRBJ2-7|15|.|.
CASSLVGGSSYEQYF
TGTGCCAGCAGCTTAGTCGGCGGAAGCTCCTACGAGCAGTACTTC
>TRBV18|TRBJ2-3|15|once|TRBD2
CASSPQAGGTDTQYF
TGTGCCAGCTCACCACAAGCGGGAGGGACAGATACGCAGTATTTT
>TRBV9|TRBJ2-7|14|.|.
CASNGAGPSYEQYF
TGTGCCAGCAACGGCGCAGGGCCCTCCTACGAGCAGTACTTC
>TRBV15|TRBJ1-2|14|.|TRBD1
CATSRKQGGYGYTF
TGTGCCACCAGCAGAAAACAGGGGGGCTATGGCTACACCTTC